This TCR beta chain was sequenced during a study of T cells in Graves' hyperthyroidism and ophthalmopathy. This clonotype was detected ten times or more. The antigen remains unidentified. The V end lost 5 bases, the J end lost 5 bases, and 16 bases lay between the germline ends. This CDR3 comprises 13 residues. CDR1 is DFQATT, CDR2 SNEGSKA, per germline (reference sequence). Findings and limits, study-wide: The majority of expanded thyroid clonotypes above 0.001 also appeared in blood.

Amplification targeted TCR beta CDR3 regions from RNA transcripts. First-round RT-PCR of the TCR CDR3 relied on the HTBI primer set. TCRdb re-called the multiplex PCR reads with MiXCR, one entry per CDR3 protein. Among some 740,000 distinct CDR3 sequences listed, around 15% were seen once. This clonotype originated in a woman between 18 and 29 years old with Graves' hyperthyroidism. This rearrangement joins TRBV20-1 to TRBJ2-7; D unresolved. Sequenced: blood. CDR3 sequence: CSAVKNPVNEQYF. DNA of the CDR3: TGCAGTGCTGTCAAAAACCCAGTCAACGAGCAGTACTTC.